Below are 3 T cell receptor beta chains sequenced from a single sample in a study of cytotoxic CD8 clonotypes in ibrutinib-treated CLL. Assay: immunoSEQ multiplex PCR; the TCRdb copy retains only in-frame clones and omits some. This sample has some 290,000 clones; approximately 80% occur once, and the top ten carry more than 6%. Sequenced material: PBMCs, taken before ibrutinib treatment. Every receptor here comes from a human donor with chronic lymphocytic leukemia.

The gene calls are TRBV18 and TRBJ1-1, with unresolved D. CDR1 and CDR2 from the germline V gene are KGHSH and LQKENI. Trimming left V 6 bases short and J 2 bases short, with 19 bases between. The CDR3 runs to 16 residues. The CDR3 here is CASSRDAGVSNTEAFF. The DNA for the CDR3 is TGTGCCAGCTCTCGAGATGCGGGTGTATCAAACACTGAAGCTTTCTTT.

The chain employs TRBV7-9 and TRBJ2-1; 9 bases map to TRBD2. With 2 bases clipped from V and 3 bases from J, the junction kept 5 bases outside the gene matches. Germline V lookup: CDR1 SEHNR, CDR2 FQNEAQ (reference sequence). This CDR3 is 16 amino acids long. CDR3 nucleotide sequence: TGTGCCAGCAGCTTACGGCTAGCGGGACTCTACAATGAGCAGTTCTTC. This encodes CASSLRLAGLYNEQFF.

The chain couples TRBV7-2 to TRBJ2-2; 12 bases map to TRBD2. Germline loops: CDR1 SGHTA, CDR2 FQGNSA. This CDR3 contains 15 residues. V shed 4 bases and J 6 bases; nucleotides not matched to a gene: 3. CDR3 in amino acids: CASSSGTSGPGELFF. The CDR3 DNA sequence: TGTGCCAGCAGCTCTGGGACTAGCGGGCCCGGGGAGCTGTTTTTT.